The T cell receptor beta chain under discussion was sequenced for a study of regulatory T cells in long-lasting Graves disease. Building the TCR beta libraries relied on iRepertoire HTBI primers, and CDR3 regions underwent Arm-PCR. TCRdb reanalysed the multiplex PCR reads using MiXCR and keeps one entry per CDR3 protein. The table records 650,000 to 700,000 distinct CDR3 sequences, around 30% of them present only once. In germline, CDR1 is SNHLY, CDR2 FYNNEI. The length of the CDR3 is 16 residues. The trim removed 2 bases at V and 12 bases at J, leaving 13 bases unmatched. Study observations and caveats: Among samples with persistent disease, TRBV28, TRBJ1-2 and TRBJ2-5 were favored. Sampling was limited to peripheral blood rather than thyroid tissue. Persistent Graves' disease cases displayed lower TCR diversity than newly diagnosed ones.

Time point specified: persistent/refractory GD, antithyroid drugs over 5 years with positive TRAb. Researchers made the TCR library from RNA that was extracted from PBMCs. The peripheral blood volume drawn was 7 to 10 milliliters, and it was collected into EDTA tubes. A word on this clonotype: Its antigen is unidentified.

The V and J genes are TRBV2 and TRBJ2-1; TRBD2 agrees at 10 bases. The sequencing here drew on peripheral blood mononuclear cells (PBMCs), taken when the disease was refractory, from a patient treated with antithyroid drugs. The origin of this receptor is a female donor with Graves disease. Here the CDR3 DNA reads TGTGCCAGCAGTGAAAAGGCTAGCGGGAGTGTCGGTGGGCAGTTCTTC. It codes for CASSEKASGSVGGQFF.